A single sample is the source of the 32 T cell receptor beta chains below, sequenced in a study of vaccination and CD4 T cells after COVID-19. TCRdb called the PCR reads again in MiXCR, with one record for every CDR3 protein. Among about 18,000 distinct CDR3 sequences listed, just over 60% were seen once. The material sequenced was CD4+ T cells from blood, taken after SARS-CoV-2 vaccination. These receptors were collected from a human donor who had recovered from COVID-19.

This clonotype was detected a few times. The V call is TRBV6-1, the J call TRBJ1-1, with D possibly being TRBD1 (6 bases). There are 13 residues in the CDR3. The V gene lost 6 bases and the J gene lost 2 bases, with 10 bases spanning the gap. Germline V lookup: CDR1 MNHNS, CDR2 SASEGT. CDR3 sequence: CASRKDSNTEAFF. The CDR3 DNA sequence: TGTGCCAGCAGAAAGGACAGTAACACTGAAGCTTTCTTT.

The chain joins TRBV6-1 to TRBJ2-7; 7 positions agree with TRBD1. Trimming cost V 6 bases and J 0 bases; bases outside gene matches: 5. This CDR3 has 14 residues. CDR1 MNHNS and CDR2 SASEGT come from the germline V gene. The CDR3 nucleotides read TGTGCCAGCAGGTCAGGGGGTGACTCCTACGAGCAGTACTTC. Translation gives CASRSGGDSYEQYF.

V is TRBV20-1 and J is TRBJ2-1; 8 bases fit TRBD2. The CDR3 consists of 14 residues. Trimming took 3 bases from V and 7 from J; bases not matched to a gene: 8. Germline assignment: CDR1 DFQATT and CDR2 SNEGSKA (reference sequence). The CDR3: CSASTAGVLNEQFF. The CDR3 DNA is TGCAGTGCTAGTACAGCGGGAGTACTGAATGAGCAGTTCTTC.

Sample share makes this clonotype medium-sized (0.01 to 0.1%). The chain uses TRBV9 and TRBJ1-5, with D possibly TRBD1 on 6 matching bases. V lost 3 bases, J lost 11 bases, and 15 bases lay in between. There are 13 residues in the CDR3. Germline V gives CDR1 SGDLS, CDR2 YYNGEE. The CDR3 protein is CASSAREGGAQHF. Written as DNA, the CDR3 is TGTGCCAGCAGCGCAAGAGAGGGGGGAGCCCAGCATTTT.

The rearrangement uses TRBV20-1 and TRBJ2-3, with 11 bases lining up with TRBD2. The germline V gene has CDR1 DFQATT and CDR2 SNEGSKA (reference sequence). There are 16 residues in the CDR3. V dropped 5 bases and J dropped 6; count of bases not matched to a gene: 13. The CDR3 reads CSAHDATSGEGDTQYF. The CDR3 bases are TGCAGTGCTCATGATGCGACTAGCGGGGAGGGGGATACGCAGTATTTT.

The chain couples TRBV7-9 to TRBJ2-7; D is perhaps TRBD1 (6 bases). V dropped 5 bases and J dropped 0 bases, with 14 bases sitting between them. The length of the CDR3 is 15 residues. Germline lookup yields CDR1 SEHNR and CDR2 FQNEAQ (reference sequence). The CDR3 protein is CASSRWDIGSYEQYF. In DNA, the CDR3 is TGTGCCAGCAGCCGGTGGGACATCGGCTCCTACGAGCAGTACTTC.

This clonotype was found a few times. The V and J genes are TRBV7-2 and TRBJ1-5; perhaps TRBD1 as D (6 bases). Germline values: CDR1 SGHTA, CDR2 FQGNSA. The CDR3 loop spans 15 amino acids. The V and J ends lost 1 base and 5 bases respectively, with 12 bases between them. CDR3 sequence: CASSLETGRHQPQHF. In DNA form, the CDR3 reads TGTGCCAGCAGCTTAGAGACAGGACGGCATCAGCCCCAGCATTTT.

The chain couples TRBV12-3 or TRBV12-4 to TRBJ1-1; D possibly corresponds to TRBD1 (5 bases). V was pared by 4 bases and J by 1 base, with 13 bases between. The CDR3 loop spans 15 amino acids. The DNA for the CDR3 is TGTGCCAGCAGTTCACTCCTTGGGGGGAACACTGAAGCTTTCTTT. Its protein is CASSSLLGGNTEAFF.

V gene TRBV20-1 combines with J gene TRBJ1-5, with D possibly matching TRBD1 (6 bases). V dropped 5 bases and J dropped 1 base, with 12 bases sitting between them. CDR1 is DFQATT, CDR2 SNEGSKA, per germline (reference sequence). CDR3 length equals 14 residues. CDR3 sequence (DNA): TGCAGTGCTCCGGGACAAGCAAGCAATCAGCCCCAGCATTTT. Translated, it gives CSAPGQASNQPQHF.

This chain connects TRBV6-1 to TRBJ2-1, with 7 bases lining up with TRBD2. The ends lost 7 bases at V and 4 bases at J; junction bases unmatched: 4. The CDR3 totals 13 residues. Germline V CDR1 and CDR2: MNHNS, SASEGT. The CDR3: CASIPAGYNEQFF. In DNA, the CDR3 is TGTGCCAGCATCCCAGCGGGATACAATGAGCAGTTCTTC.

The chain carries TRBV20-1 and TRBJ2-7; no clear D. This CDR3 comprises 13 residues. V was trimmed by 5 bases and J by 3 bases, leaving 14 bases between them. Germline V gene sequence: CDR1 DFQATT, CDR2 SNEGSKA (reference sequence). The CDR3 DNA reads as TGCAGTGCTGGAAGACCAAACCTCTACGAGCAGTACTTC. Translating it yields CSAGRPNLYEQYF.

V and J are TRBV20-1 and TRBJ2-7; D call uncertain. Germline V gene data show CDR1 as DFQATT and CDR2 as SNEGSKA (reference sequence). With 6 bases removed from V and 1 base from J, the gap between germline ends came to 10 bases. The CDR3 covers 12 residues. CDR3 residues: CSALVGSYEQYF. The CDR3 region has the DNA TGCAGTGCCCTGGTGGGATCCTACGAGCAGTACTTC.

The chain joins TRBV6-1 to TRBJ2-1; D might be TRBD2 (6 bases). The germline gives CDR1 MNHNS, CDR2 SASEGT. The ends were cut back, 6 bases at V and 0 bases at J, with 15 bases in the middle. The CDR3 covers 16 residues. The chain's CDR3 is CASRTYSGNSYNEQFF. The CDR3 region has the DNA TGTGCCAGCAGAACTTATAGCGGAAACTCCTACAATGAGCAGTTCTTC.

The rearrangement links TRBV7-9 to TRBJ2-7, with D possibly TRBD2 on 5 matching bases. The germline gives CDR1 SEHNR, CDR2 FQNEAQ (reference sequence). With 2 bases removed from V and 4 bases from J, the gap between germline ends came to 15 bases. This CDR3 region has 15 residues. CDR3 sequence (DNA): TGTGCCAGCAGCTTATCGTGGGGAGCCGGTTACGAGCAGTACTTC. It translates to CASSLSWGAGYEQYF.

In the case of this clonotype: One end of the junction fails to match germline, which may point to a read error. The chain employs TRBV7-2 and TRBJ1-5; 11 bases fit TRBD1. The CDR3 is made up of 15 amino acids. Germline CDR1 SGHTA, CDR2 FQGNSA. CDR3 in DNA: TGTGCCAGCAGCCAGAGGACAGGGGGCAACCAGCCCCAGCATTTT. Translation: CASSQRTGGNQPQHF.

V gene TRBV6-1 combines with J gene TRBJ2-1; 10 bases map to TRBD2. J lost 7 bases, V lost 5 bases, and 29 bases had no gene match. Germline CDR1 MNHNS, CDR2 SASEGT. The CDR3 is made up of 22 amino acids. In nucleotides, the CDR3 is TGTGCCAGCAGTCCCGACCTGGCGGAAAACCGACCTCCGGGACTAGCGCGAAATGAGCAGTTCTTC. Protein sequence: CASSPDLAENRPPGLARNEQFF.

This chain joins TRBV7-3 and TRBJ1-1, with 7 bases fitting TRBD1. CDR3 length equals 15 residues. The V gene end was trimmed by 2 bases and the J gene end by 5 bases; junction bases not matched to a gene: 8. Germline V CDR1 and CDR2: SGHTA, FQGTGA. CDR3 region: CASSLFGGRGTEAFF. CDR3 bases: TGTGCCAGCAGCTTATTTGGGGGCAGGGGGACTGAAGCTTTCTTT.

This chain joins TRBV18 and TRBJ2-1; 8 nucleotides match TRBD1. V lost 5 bases, J lost 3 bases, and 6 bases stayed unmatched. Germline-derived CDR1 and CDR2 are KGHSH and LQKENI. The CDR3 sequence is 15 residues long. CDR3 coding DNA: TGTGCCAGCTCATCGAGACAGGGGTTCTACAATGAGCAGTTCTTC. Amino acid sequence: CASSSRQGFYNEQFF.

V gene TRBV21-1 combines with J gene TRBJ2-1; no DNA check was done on the table's D call, TRBD1. TRBV21-1 is a pseudogene locus. The CDR3 runs to 15 residues. The CDR3 region has the DNA TGTGCCAACCTCCTTGGGACAGGGTCGCTTAATGAGCAGTTCTTC. It yields the protein CANLLGTGSLNEQFF.

This clonotype was picked up a small number of times. The chain joins TRBV27 to TRBJ1-1, with TRBD1 matching 8 bases. Germline V gene sequence: CDR1 MNHEY, CDR2 SMNVEV (reference sequence). The V segment lost 6 bases and the J segment 11 bases; nucleotides outside the gene matches: 11. This CDR3 is 13 amino acids long. The CDR3 DNA sequence: TGTGCCAGCAGGGCCGCGAACCGGGACAGGGCTTTCTTT. Protein sequence: CASRAANRDRAFF.

The chain couples TRBV25-1 to TRBJ2-1; 11 bases fit TRBD1. This CDR3 comprises 18 residues. V trimming: 2 bases; J trimming: 8 bases; junction bases outside the gene matches: 14. Germline V lookup: CDR1 MGHDK, CDR2 SYGVNS. CDR3 bases: TGTGCCAGCAGTGAAACCTTAGGACAGGGGGCTTCCAAGGATGAGCAGTTCTTC. Amino acid sequence: CASSETLGQGASKDEQFF. Drawing the rest from reference TRBV25-1 and TRBJ2-1, the complete variable domain is EADIYQTPRYLVIGTGKKITLECSQTMGHDKMYWYQQDPGMELHLIHYSYGVNSTEKGDLSSESTVSRIRTEHFPLTLESARPSHTSQYLCASSETLGQGASKDEQFFGPGTRLTVL.

This chain links TRBV2 with TRBJ1-5; D not resolved. This CDR3 spans 13 amino acids. Germline loops: CDR1 SNHLY, CDR2 FYNNEI. V dropped 4 bases and J dropped 4 bases, with 8 bases sitting between them. This chain's CDR3 is CASSVQENQPQHF. The CDR3 nucleotides read TGTGCCAGCAGTGTGCAGGAGAATCAGCCCCAGCATTTT. The full variable domain, with the rest looked up from reference TRBV2 and TRBJ1-5, is EPEVTQTPSHQVTQMGQEVILRCVPISNHLYFYWYRQILGQKVEFLVSFYNNEISEKSEIFDDQFSVERPDGSNFTLKIRSTKLEDSAMYFCASSVQENQPQHFGDGTRLSIL.

The chain is built from TRBV27 and TRBJ2-7; TRBD1 or TRBD2 may be the D gene (5 bases each). Trimming cost V 4 bases and J 1 base, with 20 bases left between them. This CDR3 spans 17 amino acids. CDR1 is MNHEY and CDR2 is SMNVEV in the germline V gene (reference sequence). The CDR3: CASSSRVYRDGSYEQYF. The CDR3 nucleotides are TGTGCCAGCAGTTCCAGAGTCTACCGGGACGGGTCCTACGAGCAGTACTTC.

CDR3 protein: CASSPSSENTGELFF. The CDR3 DNA reads TGTGCCAGCAGTCCGTCTAGCGAAAACACCGGGGAGCTGTTTTTT. This sequence joins TRBV6-1 and TRBJ2-2, with a tentative D call TRBD2 (6 bases). The CDR3 is made up of 15 amino acids. Germline V gives CDR1 MNHNS, CDR2 SASEGT. Trimming took off 5 bases at V and 2 bases at J, with 12 bases between the two ends.

This clonotype was seen more than once but under ten times. The chain combines TRBV20-1 with TRBJ1-4, with a possible D match to TRBD1 (6 bases). The germline CDR1 and CDR2 sequences are DFQATT and SNEGSKA (reference sequence). V shed 5 bases and J shed 8 bases, with 24 bases lying between them. There are 16 residues in the CDR3. The CDR3 is CSAYSFEQGPREKLFF. The CDR3 DNA follows: TGCAGTGCTTACTCCTTTGAACAGGGCCCGCGAGAAAAACTGTTTTTT.

The J gene is TRBJ2-7, the V gene TRBV20-1; tentatively, D is TRBD2 (6 bases). The CDR3 is 13 amino acids. Germline-derived CDR1 and CDR2 are DFQATT and SNEGSKA (reference sequence). The V gene lost 0 bases and the J gene lost 9 bases, with 15 bases spanning the gap. The CDR3 nucleotides are TGCAGTGCTAGAGATGAAGGGAGGAATCCGCAGTACTTC. It encodes CSARDEGRNPQYF.

This clonotype was counted only a few times. The gene calls are TRBV20-1 and TRBJ1-1, with a possible D match to TRBD1 (6 bases). Germline assignment: CDR1 DFQATT and CDR2 SNEGSKA (reference sequence). The CDR3 is 13 residues long. V lost 1 base, J lost 6 bases, and 12 bases lay in between. The CDR3 sequence: CSARGSRGAEAFF. The CDR3 bases are TGCAGTGCTAGAGGGTCCAGGGGCGCTGAAGCTTTCTTT.

The chain recombines TRBV27 with TRBJ1-6; TRBD1 might be the D (5 bases). Germline CDR1 reads MNHEY; CDR2 reads SMNVEV (reference sequence). This CDR3 is built from 14 residues. Trimming removed 2 bases at V and 7 bases at J, with 9 bases between. The CDR3 DNA is TGTGCCAGCAGTTTAGGGGCGACGAATTCACCCCTCCACTTT. It encodes CASSLGATNSPLHF.

This clonotype turned up a few times. The J gene is TRBJ2-2, the V gene TRBV7-3, with D maybe TRBD1 (6 bases). This CDR3 has 15 amino acids. The germline V gene encodes CDR1 SGHTA and CDR2 FQGTGA. Trimming shortened V by 4 bases and J by 2 bases, and 11 bases separated the two germline ends. The CDR3 DNA sequence: TGTGCCAGCAGCTCCAGGGGTCTAAACACCGGGGAGCTGTTTTTT. It is translated as CASSSRGLNTGELFF.

The CDR3 sequence is CASSLDLGTGRTEAFF. The DNA for the CDR3 is TGTGCCAGCAGTTTGGATCTAGGGACTGGGCGGACTGAAGCTTTCTTT. The rearrangement links TRBV12-3 or TRBV12-4 to TRBJ1-1; tentative D call: TRBD1 (5 bases). This CDR3 is 16 amino acids long. V was pared by 3 bases and J by 5 bases, with 19 bases between.

This clonotype has just a few counts. The V and J genes are TRBV28 and TRBJ1-2; a possible D gene is TRBD1 (6 bases). CDR1 and CDR2 (germline): MDHEN, SYDVKM. CDR3 length equals 12 residues. With 5 bases removed from V and 4 bases from J, the gap between germline ends came to 8 bases. Written as DNA, the CDR3 is TGTGCCAGCAGTGACAGGATCTATGGCTACACCTTC. This translates into CASSDRIYGYTF.

The chain combines TRBV19 with TRBJ2-1; 9 nucleotides align to TRBD2. V shed 1 base and J 8 bases; nucleotides not matched to a gene: 12. Germline lookup yields CDR1 LNHDA and CDR2 SQIVND (reference sequence). The CDR3 is 17 residues long. The CDR3 is CASSIGRLAGFSDEQFF. In nucleotides, the CDR3 is TGTGCCAGTAGTATAGGAAGGCTAGCGGGATTTTCCGATGAGCAGTTCTTC.